Shown below are 32 T cell receptor beta chains from a single sample sequenced in a study of cytomegalovirus exposure and HLA in healthy donors. The primer mix had 60 Vbeta and 13 Jbeta primers. Profiling relied on immunoSEQ multiplex PCR, and the TCRdb table lists in-frame clones only, not all of them. This sample's clone table lists more than 70,000 clones. Sequencing was performed on PBMCs. Source of these receptors: a woman in her sixties or seventies in good health and CMV-seronegative.

With regard to this clone: Compared with germline, one end of the junction differs, possibly owing to a read error. Other DNA sequences in the same sample also yield this CDR3. The chain couples TRBV2 to TRBJ2-5; D unresolved. The CDR3 runs to 14 residues. Looked up from germline, CDR1 is SNHLY and CDR2 is FYNNEI. The CDR3 is CASSETWLKETQYF. As DNA, the CDR3 is TGCGCCAGCAGTGAGACATGGTTGAAAGAGACCCAGTACTTC.

The gene calls are TRBV6-1 and TRBJ2-3; TRBD2 aligns across 10 bases. CDR1 is MNHNS, CDR2 SASEGT, per germline. Germline trimming cut 6 bases from V and 0 bases from J; bases unmatched to any gene: 18. The CDR3 runs to 20 residues. In DNA, the CDR3 is TGTGCCAGCAGGGAATTTAGCGGGAGGTCGGTGTTCGGTAGCACAGATACGCAGTATTTT. It translates to CASREFSGRSVFGSTDTQYF.

CDR3 in amino acids: CASSSEYQGEQFF. The DNA of the CDR3 is TGTGCCAGCAGCTCGGAGTATCAAGGAGAGCAGTTCTTC. The chain recombines TRBV11-3 with TRBJ2-1; D is unresolved. Trimming took 4 bases from V and 10 from J, leaving 14 bases between them. CDR3 length equals 13 residues. The germline CDR1 and CDR2 sequences are SGHNT and YENEEA.

J is TRBJ2-3 and V is TRBV6-4; the D gene is possibly TRBD2 (6 bases). Germline assignment: CDR1 MRHNA and CDR2 SNTAGT. The CDR3 runs to 15 residues. Trimming took 3 bases from V and 6 from J, leaving 16 bases between them. CDR3 region: CASSDRPGSFDTQYF. The CDR3 DNA reads TGTGCCAGCAGTGATCGACCCGGGAGTTTTGATACGCAGTATTTT.

The chain's CDR3 is CASSLNPAGTVGYEQYF. The CDR3 DNA follows: TGTGCCAGCAGCTTAAACCCAGCGGGAACGGTAGGTTACGAGCAGTACTTC. This chain uses TRBV7-3 with TRBJ2-5, with 7 positions matching TRBD2. With the DNA end fitting TRBJ2-7 better, the J assignment may be wrong. The CDR3 contains 17 residues. CDR1 and CDR2 from the germline V gene are SGHTA and FQGTGA.

The rearrangement links TRBV11-1 to TRBJ2-1; 8 bases are shared with TRBD1. V was pared by 1 base and J by 4 bases, with 15 bases of the junction left unmatched. Looked up from germline, CDR1 is SGHAT and CDR2 is FQDESV (reference sequence). The CDR3 contains 19 residues. DNA of the CDR3: TGTGCCAGCAGCTTAGGGACAGGGAAAGACGGCCAAGAGTACAATGAGCAGTTCTTC. Protein product: CASSLGTGKDGQEYNEQFF. Full variable domain (outside the CDR3, taken from reference TRBV11-1 and TRBJ2-1): EAEVAQSPRYKITEKSQAVAFWCDPISGHATLYWYRQILGQGPELLVQFQDESVVDDSQLPKDRFSAERLKGVDSTLKIQPAELGDSAMYLCASSLGTGKDGQEYNEQFFGPGTRLTVL.

The chain links TRBV5-1 to TRBJ1-1; D gene uncertain. CDR1 is SGHRS, CDR2 YFSETQ, per germline. The CDR3 sequence is 17 residues long. V dropped 0 bases and J dropped 6 bases, with 21 bases sitting between them. CDR3 nucleotide sequence: TGCGCCAGCAGCTTGGCCTATTTAGGGTCCCCGGACTCTGAAGCTTTCTTT. It yields the protein CASSLAYLGSPDSEAFF. The full variable domain, with the rest looked up from reference TRBV5-1 and TRBJ1-1, is KAGVTQTPRYLIKTRGQQVTLSCSPISGHRSVSWYQQTPGQGLQFLFEYFSETQRNKGNFPGRFSGRQFSNSRSEMNVSTLELGDSALYLCASSLAYLGSPDSEAFFGQGTRLTVV.

The J gene is TRBJ2-3, the V gene TRBV19; D gene ambiguous. CDR1 and CDR2 (germline): LNHDA, SQIVND (reference sequence). The ends were cut back, 0 bases at V and 8 bases at J, with 6 bases in the middle. CDR3 length: 12 amino acids. This CDR3 reads CASSIDTTTQYF. The CDR3, as DNA: TGTGCCAGTAGTATAGATACAACTACGCAGTATTTT.

Notes on this clone: Other DNA sequences of this sample code for an identical CDR3. The rearrangement uses TRBV7-8 and TRBJ2-7; D perhaps matches TRBD1 (5 bases). CDR3 length: 13 residues. Trimming took off 5 bases at V and 2 bases at J, with 10 bases between the two ends. Germline V lookup: CDR1 SGHVS, CDR2 FQNEAQ. CDR3 residues: CASSADSTYEQYF. CDR3 nucleotides: TGTGCCAGCAGCGCCGACAGCACCTACGAGCAGTACTTC. The full variable domain, its missing parts supplied by reference TRBV7-8 and TRBJ2-7, is GAGVSQSPRYKVAKRGQDVALRCDPISGHVSLFWYQQALGQGPEFLTYFQNEAQLDKSGLPSDRFFAERPEGSVSTLKIQRTQQEDSAVYLCASSADSTYEQYFGPGTRLTVT.

This chain connects TRBV18 to TRBJ1-2; TRBD1 might be the D (6 bases). Trimming shortened V by 3 bases and J by 4 bases, and 12 bases separated the two germline ends. The CDR3 spans 14 residues. Germline V gene lookup returns CDR1 KGHSH and CDR2 LQKENI. CDR3 in amino acids: CASSPEQGFYGYTF. CDR3 sequence (DNA): TGTGCCAGCTCACCTGAACAGGGATTCTATGGCTACACCTTC.

The chain is built from TRBV28 and TRBJ2-7; D might be TRBD1 (6 bases). CDR1 is MDHEN, CDR2 SYDVKM, per germline. Trimming removed 8 bases from V and 3 bases from J, with 17 bases in between. The CDR3 has 14 amino acids. The CDR3: CASPGGQGSYEQYF. The CDR3 DNA reads TGTGCCAGCCCTGGCGGGCAGGGGAGCTACGAGCAGTACTTC.

This chain connects TRBV9 to TRBJ2-2; 9 bases agree with TRBD1. J lost 4 bases, V lost 0 bases, and 7 bases had no gene match. Germline lookup yields CDR1 SGDLS and CDR2 YYNGEE. The CDR3 is 17 residues long. The CDR3, as DNA: TGTGCCAGCAGCGTAGAAGGACAGGGGAGATCCACCGGGGAGCTGTTTTTT. It codes for CASSVEGQGRSTGELFF. Using reference TRBV9 and TRBJ2-2 for the parts outside the CDR3, the full variable domain is DSGVTQTPKHLITATGQRVTLRCSPRSGDLSVYWYQQSLDQGLQFLIQYYNGEERAKGNILERFSAQQFPDLHSELNLSSLELGDSALYFCASSVEGQGRSTGELFFGEGSRLTVL.

The genes are TRBV5-1 and TRBJ1-5; TRBD1 agrees at 9 bases. Germline CDR1 reads SGHRS; CDR2 reads YFSETQ. With V trimmed by 4 bases and J by 7 bases, 9 bases remained unmatched. CDR3 size: 15 residues. As DNA, the CDR3 is TGCGCCAGCAGCCCCGGGACAGGGTTTAACCAGCCCCAGCATTTT. This codes for CASSPGTGFNQPQHF.

The chain links TRBV4-2 to TRBJ2-3; 9 nucleotides line up with TRBD2. Germline loops: CDR1 LGHNA, CDR2 YNFKEQ. CDR3 length: 14 amino acids. The J segment lost 3 bases and the V segment lost 6 bases, leaving 4 bases of the junction unmatched. CDR3 nucleotides: TGTGCCAGCAGGGATCTAGCGGGAACAGATACGCAGTATTTT. Translated, it gives CASRDLAGTDTQYF.

This chain uses TRBV2 with TRBJ1-2, with TRBD1 identical over 8 bases. V shed 4 bases, J shed 6 bases, and the junction held 7 bases outside the gene matches. In germline, CDR1 is SNHLY, CDR2 FYNNEI. This CDR3 has 14 amino acids. The CDR3 sequence: CASSGERQGNGYTF. The CDR3 DNA is TGTGCCAGCAGTGGTGAGAGACAGGGGAATGGCTACACCTTC.

The V call is TRBV6-5, the J call TRBJ2-5; no reliable D call. The J call could be wrong; TRBJ2-7 is a better fit for the DNA end. CDR3 size: 15 residues. Germline CDR1 and CDR2: MNHEY and SVGAGI. The CDR3 loop is CASSYSMAGSYEQYF. The CDR3 DNA reads TGTGCCAGCAGTTACTCGATGGCAGGTTCCTACGAGCAGTACTTC.

V and J are TRBV5-8 and TRBJ2-7; TRBD2 matches 7 bases. With V trimmed by 5 bases and J by 2 bases, 10 bases remained unmatched. The CDR3 totals 15 residues. Germline assignment: CDR1 SGHTS and CDR2 YDEGEE. CDR3 DNA sequence: TGTGCCAGCAGGGCCGCTAGCGGAGGAGCCTACGAGCAGTACTTC. This gives the protein CASRAASGGAYEQYF.

The chain's CDR3 is CATKGQGNTGELFF. CDR3 coding DNA: TGTGCGACCAAAGGACAGGGGAACACCGGGGAGCTGTTTTTT. The chain links TRBV19 to TRBJ2-2, with 8 positions matching TRBD1. The CDR3 length is 14 residues. Germline CDR1 and CDR2: LNHDA and SQIVND (reference sequence).

The rearrangement uses TRBV18 and TRBJ1-1; TRBD1 matches at 8 bases. V shed 3 bases and J 7 bases; nucleotides not matched to a gene: 4. The germline V gene encodes CDR1 KGHSH and CDR2 LQKENI. This CDR3 region has 13 residues. Here the CDR3 DNA reads TGTGCCAGCTCACCCGCAGGGGGCAATGAAGCTTTCTTT. Translating gives CASSPAGGNEAFF. The whole variable domain, filled in from reference TRBV18 and TRBJ1-1, reads NAGVMQNPRHLVRRRGQEARLRCSPMKGHSHVYWYRQLPEEGLKFMVYLQKENIIDESGMPKERFSAEFPKEGPSILRIQQVVRGDSAAYFCASSPAGGNEAFFGQGTRLTVV.

The genes are TRBV18 and TRBJ2-7; 7 positions match TRBD2. Germline loops: CDR1 KGHSH, CDR2 LQKENI. V lost 2 bases and J lost 1; bases outside the gene matches: 8. There are 16 residues in the CDR3. The CDR3 nucleotides read TGTGCCAGCTCACCAGCTAGCGGAGGGCTGTCCTACGAGCAGTACTTC. This codes for CASSPASGGLSYEQYF.

As to this clone: One end of the junction is discordant with germline, which a read error may explain. This rearrangement joins TRBV7-7 to TRBJ2-5, with 10 bases identical to TRBD1. Germline assignment: CDR1 SSHAT and CDR2 FNYEAQ (reference sequence). The CDR3 covers 16 residues. CDR3 loop: CASSLIGTGASETQYF. In DNA, the CDR3 is TGTGCTAGCAGCTTAATCGGGACAGGGGCCTCGGAGACCCAGTACTTC.

Here the CDR3 reads CASSGLLADNEQFF. DNA of the CDR3: TGTGCCAGCAGTGGATTACTAGCGGACAATGAGCAGTTCTTC. J is TRBJ2-1 and V is TRBV25-1, with 8 positions matching TRBD2. Trimming removed 4 bases from V and 5 bases from J; junction bases left unmatched: 4. In germline, CDR1 is MGHDK, CDR2 SYGVNS. The CDR3 spans 14 residues.

The chain employs TRBV9 and TRBJ1-6, with TRBD1 matching over 10 bases. From germline, CDR1 is SGDLS and CDR2 YYNGEE. Unmatched junction bases numbered 3, after V lost 2 bases and J lost 7 bases. The CDR3 contains 15 residues. CDR3 coding DNA: TGTGCCAGCAGCGTCTGGGACAGGGGAAATTCACCCCTCCACTTT. Encoded protein: CASSVWDRGNSPLHF.

The CDR3 nucleotides read TGTGCCAGCTCCGGGACAGCCCAAGAGACCCAGTACTTC. Its translation: CASSGTAQETQYF. This chain uses TRBV18 with TRBJ2-5, with 7 bases that match TRBD1. V shed 6 bases and J 1 base; nucleotides not matched to a gene: 2. Per the germline V gene, CDR1 is KGHSH and CDR2 is LQKENI. The CDR3 has 13 residues.

The CDR3 DNA follows: TGCGCCAGCAGCTTTGGGGGGGGGATGAACACTGAAGCTTTCTTT. Its protein is CASSFGGGMNTEAFF. The V and J genes are TRBV5-1 and TRBJ1-1; D possibly corresponds to TRBD1 (5 bases). The germline V gene has CDR1 SGHRS and CDR2 YFSETQ. There are 15 residues in the CDR3. With 2 bases removed from V and 0 bases from J, the gap between germline ends came to 11 bases.

The chain carries TRBV19 and TRBJ1-5; tentatively, D is TRBD1 (5 bases). Per the germline V gene, CDR1 is LNHDA and CDR2 is SQIVND (reference sequence). The CDR3 covers 17 residues. V was trimmed by 5 bases and J by 2 bases, leaving 19 bases between them. CDR3 in DNA: TGTGCCAGTAGTCTAAGCCGACAGCCTGGGGGCAATCAGCCCCAGCATTTT. It is translated as CASSLSRQPGGNQPQHF.

The rearrangement uses TRBV2 and TRBJ2-5; 12 bases are shared with TRBD1. The CDR3 sequence is 15 residues long. Trimming at V came to 7 bases and at J to 4 bases, leaving 7 bases not matched to a gene. From germline, CDR1 is SNHLY and CDR2 FYNNEI. The CDR3 spells CASKFGTGGRETQYF. CDR3 DNA: TGTGCCAGCAAATTCGGGACAGGGGGCCGAGAGACCCAGTACTTC.

The rearrangement joins TRBV30 to TRBJ1-5; tentatively, D is TRBD1 (5 bases). Germline V gene lookup returns CDR1 GTSNPN and CDR2 SVGIG (reference sequence). Trimming took off 2 bases at V and 5 bases at J, with 10 bases between the two ends. The CDR3 is made up of 13 amino acids. The CDR3: CAWSKGDYQPQHF. The CDR3 DNA reads TGTGCCTGGAGTAAAGGGGATTATCAGCCCCAGCATTTT. Together with reference TRBV30 and TRBJ1-5, the CDR3 gives the full variable domain: SQTIHQWPATLVQPVGSPLSLECTVEGTSNPNLYWYRQAAGRGLQLLFYSVGIGQISSEVPQNLSASRPQDRQFILSSKKLLLSDSGFYLCAWSKGDYQPQHFGDGTRLSIL.

The rearrangement links TRBV29-1 to TRBJ2-1; 9 nucleotides agree with TRBD1. V shed 7 bases and J 6 bases; nucleotides not matched to a gene: 4. CDR3 size: 12 residues. From germline, CDR1 is SQVTM and CDR2 ANQGSEA. DNA for the CDR3: TGCAGCGACGGGACAGGGTCCAATGAGCAGTTCTTC. This translates into CSDGTGSNEQFF.

V usage is TRBV6-6 and J usage is TRBJ1-1; 10 bases match TRBD1. Germline CDR1 is MNHNY and CDR2 is SVGAGI (reference sequence). The junction had 9 bases not matched to a gene; V was cut back by 10 bases and J by 1 base. This CDR3 contains 15 residues. The CDR3 region is CAIAIRDRGNTEAFF. The DNA for the CDR3 is TGTGCCATAGCAATTCGGGACAGGGGGAACACTGAAGCTTTCTTT.

The chain employs TRBV5-6 and TRBJ2-7; D ambiguous. The CDR3 spans 10 residues. V was clipped by 7 bases and J by 4 bases, with 6 bases between them. The V gene's germline CDR1 is SGHDT and CDR2 YYEEEE. The DNA of the CDR3 is TGTGCCAGCTTCCAGTACGAGCAGTACTTC. Translating it yields CASFQYEQYF.

The CDR3 DNA sequence: TGTGCCAGCAGTTTTGGAGGGGGCGTGAGCAATGAAAAACTGTTTTTT. Translation gives CASSFGGGVSNEKLFF. V is TRBV28 and J is TRBJ1-4; 7 bases are shared with TRBD1. Germline CDR1 reads MDHEN; CDR2 reads SYDVKM. V lost 3 bases and J lost 5; bases outside the gene matches: 9. The CDR3 has 16 amino acids.